This T cell receptor (beta chain) was retrieved from a study of blood T cell repertoires in COVID-19. Background on the study: Whether acute or convalescent, the COVID-19 samples came from the United States, Italy and Spain. In each case, the material was cDNA or gDNA derived from T cells, B-cell-depleted T cells, or PBMCs.

Original processing methods: The assay estimated nucleated cells by amplifying reference gene primers. Assay: immunoSEQ multiplex PCR; the TCRdb copy retains only in-frame clones and omits some. V, J and clone size derive from that table, while D and trimming were established from the DNA sequence. The sample consists of around 52,000 clones, about 92% of them appearing once. The germline gives CDR1 LNHDA, CDR2 SQIVND (reference sequence). This CDR3 has 13 amino acids. V was pared by 0 bases and J by 9 bases, with 9 bases between. This receptor was taken from an elderly woman with acute or convalescent COVID-19. The sequenced sample was peripheral blood. V and J are TRBV19 and TRBJ2-1; D call uncertain. The CDR3 is CASSIEISGEQFF. The DNA for the CDR3 is TGTGCCAGTAGTATAGAGATTTCGGGTGAGCAGTTCTTC. Full variable domain (rest looked up from reference TRBV19 and TRBJ2-1): DGGITQSPKYLFRKEGQNVTLSCEQNLNHDAMYWYRQDPGQGLRLIYYSQIVNDFQKGDIAEGYSVSREKKESFPLTVTSAQKNPTAFYLCASSIEISGEQFFGPGTRLTVL.